The 32 T cell receptor beta chains reported below all come from one sample, sequenced in a study of blood T cell repertoires in COVID-19. Clones were sequenced by immunoSEQ multiplex PCR, and TCRdb holds only the in-frame ones, with some missing. The profile covers 300,000 to 400,000 clones, with approximately 90% appearing a single time and more than 0.8% taken by the ten largest. The sequencing input was PBMCs or T cells enriched from blood (not recorded which). The origin of the receptors is a man between 18 and 35 years old who had recovered from COVID-19.

V gene TRBV25-1 combines with J gene TRBJ2-7; D possibly corresponds to TRBD1 (6 bases). With 6 bases removed from V and 2 bases from J, the gap between germline ends came to 14 bases. The CDR3 is 14 amino acids. Germline CDR1 reads MGHDK; CDR2 reads SYGVNS. This chain's CDR3 is CASRDRQEPYEQYF. CDR3 sequence (DNA): TGTGCCAGCAGAGACAGACAGGAGCCCTACGAGCAGTACTTC.

The chain employs TRBV19 and TRBJ1-5; 10 nucleotides align to TRBD1. CDR1 and CDR2 from the germline V gene are LNHDA and SQIVND (reference sequence). CDR3 size: 14 residues. Unmatched junction bases numbered 5, after V lost 6 bases and J lost 6 bases. This CDR3 reads CASRGQGKGQPQHF. DNA for the CDR3: TGTGCCAGTAGGGGACAGGGGAAAGGTCAGCCCCAGCATTTT.

The V and J genes are TRBV7-2 and TRBJ1-1, with TRBD1 as a possible D gene (5 bases). The CDR3 length is 13 residues. Trimming stripped 4 bases from V and 11 bases from J, with 17 bases between. Germline V CDR1 and CDR2: SGHTA, FQGNSA. The CDR3 spells CASSSSDGGKAFF. The CDR3 bases are TGTGCCAGCAGCTCCTCAGACGGGGGGAAGGCTTTCTTT.

The chain combines TRBV7-9 with TRBJ1-2, with no clear D. In germline, CDR1 is SEHNR, CDR2 FQNEAQ (reference sequence). The CDR3 is 14 residues long. Trimming took off 6 bases at V and 5 bases at J, with 16 bases between the two ends. CDR3 in DNA: TGTGCCAGCAGTGCGGGGTACAGATCGTATGGCTACACCTTC. It codes for CASSAGYRSYGYTF.

V gene TRBV27 combines with J gene TRBJ2-7; D possibly corresponds to TRBD2 (5 bases). CDR1 and CDR2 (germline): MNHEY, SMNVEV (reference sequence). Trimming cost V 3 bases and J 5 bases, with 11 bases left between them. The CDR3 has 13 residues. CDR3: CASSFAARDEQYF. The CDR3 coding sequence is TGTGCCAGCAGTTTTGCAGCGCGGGACGAGCAGTACTTC.

This chain joins TRBV18 and TRBJ2-2; D is undetermined. Between the trimmed V and J ends, which lost 2 bases and 6 bases, there was a span of 10 bases. Per the germline V gene, CDR1 is KGHSH and CDR2 is LQKENI. The CDR3 extends over 14 amino acids. CDR3 sequence reads: CASSPGSGAGELFF. CDR3 nucleotide sequence: TGTGCCAGCTCACCAGGATCGGGTGCCGGGGAGCTGTTTTTT.

The rearrangement links TRBV10-3 to TRBJ2-2; 9 positions match TRBD1. The CDR3 sequence is 20 residues long. Germline values: CDR1 ENHRY, CDR2 SYGVKD. J lost 2 bases, V lost 0 bases, and 13 bases had no gene match. DNA of the CDR3: TGTGCCATCAGTGAGTCGACTGGGGAGAGGACAGGGGTTAACACCGGGGAGCTGTTTTTT. Amino acids: CAISESTGERTGVNTGELFF.

The gene calls are TRBV9 and TRBJ2-1; 12 nucleotides align to TRBD1. Germline-derived CDR1 and CDR2 are SGDLS and YYNGEE. The CDR3 loop spans 15 amino acids. The ends lost 3 bases at V and 6 bases at J; junction bases unmatched: 4. For the CDR3, the DNA is TGTGCCAGCAGCGCGGGACAGGGGGCAATCAATGAGCAGTTCTTC. This codes for CASSAGQGAINEQFF.

Written as DNA, the CDR3 is TGTGCCAGCAGCTCCGGCGGGGGGGTCTATAGCAATCAGCCCCAGCATTTT. It translates to CASSSGGGVYSNQPQHF. The V gene is TRBV7-8, the J gene TRBJ1-5; weak D call: TRBD1 (5 bases). CDR1 and CDR2 (germline): SGHVS, FQNEAQ. V was clipped by 4 bases and J by 0 bases, with 16 bases between them. CDR3 length equals 17 residues.

The DNA of the CDR3 is TGTGCCAGCAGCGTCGGGGGCGGACAGGGCTATGAGCAGTTCTTC. This encodes CASSVGGGQGYEQFF. V and J are TRBV9 and TRBJ2-1, with 8 bases lining up with TRBD1. This CDR3 is built from 15 residues. The V segment lost 2 bases and the J segment 8 bases; nucleotides outside the gene matches: 9. CDR1 and CDR2 from the germline V gene are SGDLS and YYNGEE.

The CDR3 loop reads CASSLGMGLHLYEQYF. In DNA form, the CDR3 reads TGTGCCAGCAGCTTGGGGATGGGGCTACACCTCTACGAGCAGTACTTC. The chain couples TRBV5-6 to TRBJ2-7; possible D gene TRBD1, 5 bases. Germline assignment: CDR1 SGHDT and CDR2 YYEEEE. The ends were cut back, 0 bases at V and 3 bases at J, with 16 bases in the middle. The CDR3 loop spans 16 amino acids.

This clone showed up just once. The chain employs TRBV7-2 and TRBJ2-7, with TRBD2 matching 11 bases. With V trimmed by 1 base and J by 6 bases, 8 bases remained unmatched. The CDR3 runs 16 residues. CDR1 and CDR2 (germline): SGHTA, FQGNSA. The CDR3 reads CASSLDWWLAGGEQYF. The CDR3 nucleotides read TGTGCCAGCAGCTTAGATTGGTGGCTAGCGGGAGGCGAGCAGTACTTC.

This clone was picked up a small number of times. The chain combines TRBV5-1 with TRBJ2-1; 10 positions match TRBD2. The CDR3 totals 19 residues. Losses at the gene ends were 2 bases for V and 0 bases for J; bases not matched to a gene: 11. From germline, CDR1 is SGHRS and CDR2 YFSETQ. The CDR3 loop is CASSLWTSGSRSSYNEQFF. The CDR3 DNA follows: TGCGCCAGCAGCTTATGGACTAGCGGCTCCAGATCCTCCTACAATGAGCAGTTCTTC.

The chain employs TRBV10-3 and TRBJ1-1; weak D call: TRBD1 (5 bases). The CDR3 extends over 17 amino acids. V dropped 10 bases and J dropped 1 base, with 25 bases sitting between them. Germline CDR1 ENHRY, CDR2 SYGVKD. CDR3 nucleotides: TGTGCCACCGTATCACAGGTTGGGCAGGTTAGGAACACTGAAGCTTTCTTT. Its translation: CATVSQVGQVRNTEAFF.

The V call is TRBV27, the J call TRBJ2-7; possibly TRBD2 for D (5 bases). The CDR3 runs to 14 residues. Trimming took 2 bases from V and 7 from J, leaving 15 bases between them. CDR1 MNHEY and CDR2 SMNVEV come from the germline V gene (reference sequence). The CDR3 bases are TGTGCCAGCAGTTTAGCGAGTAACAGAGGGGAGCAGTACTTC. Translation: CASSLASNRGEQYF.

This chain links TRBV27 with TRBJ2-3, with 12 bases identical to TRBD2. The V gene end was trimmed by 8 bases and the J gene end by 2 bases; junction bases not matched to a gene: 8. The length of the CDR3 is 16 residues. Germline CDR1 MNHEY, CDR2 SMNVEV (reference sequence). The CDR3 DNA reads TGTGCCAGCGAATTTAGACTAGCGGGGGCCACAGATACGCAGTATTTT. Translation gives CASEFRLAGATDTQYF.

The V call is TRBV4-2, the J call TRBJ2-7, with D perhaps matching TRBD1 (6 bases). Trimming shortened V by 2 bases and J by 9 bases, and 17 bases separated the two germline ends. Germline loops: CDR1 LGHNA, CDR2 YNFKEQ. CDR3 size: 14 residues. The CDR3 loop reads CASSQSSGHRMQYF. As DNA, the CDR3 is TGTGCCAGCAGCCAATCCTCGGGACATAGGATGCAGTACTTC.

V usage is TRBV7-9 and J usage is TRBJ1-2; D is undetermined. This CDR3 has 13 amino acids. V was trimmed by 1 base and J by 2 bases, leaving 5 bases between them. Germline V gives CDR1 SEHNR, CDR2 FQNEAQ (reference sequence). For the CDR3, the DNA is TGTGCCAGCAGCTTAGAGCGGAACTATGGCTACACCTTC. Translating it yields CASSLERNYGYTF.

The V and J genes are TRBV7-9 and TRBJ2-3, with D unresolved. The CDR3 totals 11 residues. Trimming left V 4 bases short and J 6 bases short, with 5 bases between. Germline CDR1 is SEHNR and CDR2 is FQNEAQ (reference sequence). The CDR3 here is CASSSVDTQYF. CDR3 DNA sequence: TGTGCCAGCAGCTCGGTGGATACGCAGTATTTT.

J is TRBJ2-1 and V is TRBV6-5; TRBD1 matches 9 bases. The CDR3 covers 14 residues. Germline trimming cut 7 bases from V and 7 bases from J; bases unmatched to any gene: 8. CDR1 is MNHEY and CDR2 is SVGAGI in the germline V gene. The CDR3 here is CASKRDRAWNEQFF. CDR3 in DNA: TGTGCCAGCAAACGGGACAGGGCATGGAATGAGCAGTTCTTC.

The rearrangement joins TRBV15 to TRBJ1-5; D uncertain. The CDR3 spans 15 residues. Germline loops: CDR1 LNHNV, CDR2 YYDKDF (reference sequence). V was shortened by 0 bases and J by 3 bases, with 9 bases between the two germline ends. CDR3 sequence (DNA): TGTGCCACCAGCAGAGATTTAGTGTTCAATCAGCCCCAGCATTTT. Translating it yields CATSRDLVFNQPQHF.

The J gene is TRBJ1-1, the V gene TRBV14, with a possible D match to TRBD1 (5 bases). V dropped 4 bases and J dropped 1 base, with 16 bases sitting between them. Germline CDR1 and CDR2: SGHDN and FVKESK. This CDR3 is 16 amino acids long. CDR3 sequence: CASSPLAGRRNTEAFF. The CDR3 bases are TGTGCCAGCAGCCCCTTAGCGGGACGGAGGAACACTGAAGCTTTCTTT.

V gene TRBV3-1 (or the pseudogene TRBV3-2) combines with J gene TRBJ2-5; 13 nucleotides align to TRBD2. This CDR3 region has 18 residues. Trimming removed 4 bases from V and 5 bases from J; junction bases left unmatched: 13. The germline V gene encodes CDR1 LGHDT and CDR2 YNNKEL (reference sequence). The CDR3 loop reads CASSPRTSGRPAMETQYF. The CDR3 DNA sequence: TGTGCCAGCAGCCCCCGGACTAGCGGGAGACCAGCCATGGAGACCCAGTACTTC.

The chain combines TRBV28 with TRBJ2-1; D remains ambiguous. CDR1 is MDHEN and CDR2 is SYDVKM in the germline V gene. The CDR3 contains 11 residues. Trimming removed 9 bases from V and 8 bases from J, with 11 bases in between. CDR3 DNA sequence: TGTGCCAGTCAACAGCTTCATGAGCAGTTCTTC. It encodes CASQQLHEQFF.

J is TRBJ2-7 and V is TRBV6-2 or TRBV6-3; no definite D call. The V end was cut by 2 bases, the J end by 5 bases, with 13 bases between. The CDR3 consists of 14 residues. Germline-derived CDR1 and CDR2 are MNHEY and SVGEGT. The CDR3 DNA sequence: TGTGCCAGCAGTTACGGTGTTAGTTCGAACGAGCAGTACTTC. It is translated as CASSYGVSSNEQYF.

The chain is built from TRBV28 and TRBJ2-1, with D possibly TRBD1 on 6 matching bases. This CDR3 region has 15 residues. Per germline, CDR1 MDHEN and CDR2 SYDVKM. The ends were cut back, 3 bases at V and 8 bases at J, with 17 bases in the middle. CDR3 amino acids: CASSLIRGRQDEQFF. The CDR3 DNA reads TGTGCCAGCAGTTTGATTCGGGGCCGACAGGATGAGCAGTTCTTC.

V usage is TRBV28 and J usage is TRBJ1-5; D may be TRBD1 (6 bases). Germline V lookup: CDR1 MDHEN, CDR2 SYDVKM. The CDR3 contains 14 residues. V was pared by 5 bases and J by 3 bases, with 11 bases between. The CDR3 nucleotides are TGTGCCAGCAGTCTCAGGGGAAACAATCAGCCCCAGCATTTT. It encodes CASSLRGNNQPQHF.

This clone was recorded once. The chain recombines TRBV7-8 with TRBJ1-2, with a possible D match to TRBD1 (5 bases). The CDR3 is 16 amino acids. V was shortened by 2 bases and J by 2 bases, with 15 bases between the two germline ends. From germline, CDR1 is SGHVS and CDR2 FQNEAQ. CDR3 residues: CASSLFSGPLNYGYTF. Written as DNA, the CDR3 is TGTGCCAGCAGCTTATTTTCAGGGCCCCTGAACTATGGCTACACCTTC.

This sequence joins TRBV5-1 and TRBJ1-2, with 7 bases matching TRBD1. The CDR3 totals 15 residues. The V gene end was trimmed by 0 bases and the J gene end by 4 bases; junction bases not matched to a gene: 6. Germline V CDR1 and CDR2: SGHRS, YFSETQ. CDR3 DNA sequence: TGCGCCAGCAGCTTGGTTAGGGGGCAGGGCTATGGCTACACCTTC. It codes for CASSLVRGQGYGYTF.

The chain has TRBV19 and TRBJ1-2, with 8 bases identical to TRBD1. V was pared by 6 bases and J by 2 bases, with 11 bases of the junction left unmatched. From germline, CDR1 is LNHDA and CDR2 SQIVND (reference sequence). There are 16 residues in the CDR3. The CDR3 DNA follows: TGTGCCAGTAGAGGGATGACAGGGGAGTTAAACTATGGCTACACCTTC. Its translation is CASRGMTGELNYGYTF.

CDR3 DNA sequence: TGTGCCAGCAGCTCCAGGGTTCTTACTAACTATGGCTACACCTTC. Protein: CASSSRVLTNYGYTF. The chain is built from TRBV7-9 and TRBJ1-2; maybe TRBD1 (5 bases). Trimming took off 4 bases at V and 0 bases at J, with 12 bases between the two ends. The V gene's germline CDR1 is SEHNR and CDR2 FQNEAQ (reference sequence). The CDR3 runs 15 residues.

This sequence joins TRBV11-2 and TRBJ2-1, with 11 nucleotides matching TRBD2. Germline V lookup: CDR1 SGHAT, CDR2 FQNNGV. Unmatched junction bases numbered 4, after V lost 5 bases and J lost 1 base. The CDR3 contains 16 residues. CDR3 sequence: CASSTRLAGSYNEQFF. As DNA, the CDR3 is TGTGCCAGCAGCACCCGACTAGCGGGATCCTACAATGAGCAGTTCTTC.